The clone carrying this T cell receptor beta chain was detected once. Germline CDR1 and CDR2: LNHDA and SQIVND (reference sequence). Between the trimmed V and J ends, which lost 4 bases and 7 bases, there was a span of 15 bases. The CDR3 spans 14 residues. This sample was taken from a study of blood T cell repertoires in COVID-19. Turning to the study itself: T cells, B-cell-depleted T cells, or PBMCs provided the cDNA or gDNA that served as material.

Sequenced by immunoSEQ multiplex PCR; TCRdb stores in-frame clones only, minus some. The repertoire holds 250,000 to 300,000 clones, with roughly 87% as singletons. The TCR comes from a woman in her 50s who had recovered from COVID-19. The V and J genes are TRBV19 and TRBJ2-3; possibly TRBD2 for D (6 bases). The sequenced sample was peripheral blood. CDR3 DNA sequence: TGTGCCAGTAGTAGCGGGAAGGAGGGAAATACGCAGTATTTT. Amino acids: CASSSGKEGNTQYF.